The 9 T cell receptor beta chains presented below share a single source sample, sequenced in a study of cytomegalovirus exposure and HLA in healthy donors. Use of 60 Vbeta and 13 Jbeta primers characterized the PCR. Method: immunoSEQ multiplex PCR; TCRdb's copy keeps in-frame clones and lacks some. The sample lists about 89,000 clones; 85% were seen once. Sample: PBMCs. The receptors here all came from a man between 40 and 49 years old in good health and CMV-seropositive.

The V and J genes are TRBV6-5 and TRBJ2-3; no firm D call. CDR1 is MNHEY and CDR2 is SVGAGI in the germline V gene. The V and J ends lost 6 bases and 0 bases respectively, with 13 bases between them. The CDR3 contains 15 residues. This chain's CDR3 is CASSPDGASTDTQYF. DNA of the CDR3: TGTGCCAGCAGCCCTGACGGAGCTAGCACAGATACGCAGTATTTT.

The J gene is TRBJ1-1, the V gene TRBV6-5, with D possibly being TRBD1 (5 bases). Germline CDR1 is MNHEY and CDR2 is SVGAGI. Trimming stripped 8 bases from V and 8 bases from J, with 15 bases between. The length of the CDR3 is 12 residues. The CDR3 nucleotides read TGTGCCAGCTCTAGGCTACAGGAAGAAGCTTTCTTT. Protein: CASSRLQEEAFF.

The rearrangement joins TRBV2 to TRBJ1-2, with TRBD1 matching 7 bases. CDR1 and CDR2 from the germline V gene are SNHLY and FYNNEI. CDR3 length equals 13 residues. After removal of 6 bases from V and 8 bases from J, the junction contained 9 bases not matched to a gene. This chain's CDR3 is CASRPGTVQGYTF. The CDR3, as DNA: TGTGCCAGCAGACCCGGGACAGTTCAAGGCTACACCTTC.

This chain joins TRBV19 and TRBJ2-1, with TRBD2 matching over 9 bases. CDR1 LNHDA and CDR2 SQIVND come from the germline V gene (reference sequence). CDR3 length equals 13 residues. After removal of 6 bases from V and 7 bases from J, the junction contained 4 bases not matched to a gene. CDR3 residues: CASRERGENEQFF. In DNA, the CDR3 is TGTGCCAGTAGGGAGCGGGGGGAGAATGAGCAGTTCTTC.

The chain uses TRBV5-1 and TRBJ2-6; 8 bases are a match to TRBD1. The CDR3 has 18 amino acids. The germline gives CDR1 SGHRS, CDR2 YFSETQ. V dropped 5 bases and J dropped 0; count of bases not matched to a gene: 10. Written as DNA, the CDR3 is TGCGCCAGCAGAGCCGGGACAGGCAGATTCTCTGGGGCCAACGTCCTGACTTTC. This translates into CASRAGTGRFSGANVLTF.

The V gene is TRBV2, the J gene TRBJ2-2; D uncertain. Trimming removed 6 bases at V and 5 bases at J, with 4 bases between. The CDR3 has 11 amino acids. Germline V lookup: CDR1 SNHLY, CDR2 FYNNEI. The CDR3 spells CASSGTGELFF. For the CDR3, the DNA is TGTGCCAGCAGCGGGACCGGGGAGCTGTTTTTT.

The CDR3: CASKIGANTEAFF. In nucleotides, the CDR3 is TGCGCCAGCAAAATAGGGGCGAACACTGAAGCTTTCTTT. This chain uses TRBV10-2 with TRBJ1-1, with D possibly matching TRBD1 (5 bases). This CDR3 spans 13 amino acids. Trimming left V 7 bases short and J 1 base short, with 10 bases between. CDR1 is WSHSY, CDR2 SAAADI, per germline.

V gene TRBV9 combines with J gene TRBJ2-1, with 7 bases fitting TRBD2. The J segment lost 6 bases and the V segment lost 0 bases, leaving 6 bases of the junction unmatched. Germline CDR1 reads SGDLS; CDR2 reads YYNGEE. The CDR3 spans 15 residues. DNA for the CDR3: TGTGCCAGCAGCGTAGCTCCTAGCGGATCCAATGAGCAGTTCTTC. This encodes CASSVAPSGSNEQFF.

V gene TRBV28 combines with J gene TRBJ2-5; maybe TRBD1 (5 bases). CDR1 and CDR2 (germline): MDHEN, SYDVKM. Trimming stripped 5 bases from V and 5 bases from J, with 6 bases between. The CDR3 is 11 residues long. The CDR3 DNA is TGTGCCAGCAGTAAGGGGGAGACCCAGTACTTC. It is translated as CASSKGETQYF.